Listed here are 20 T cell receptor beta chains from one sample, sequenced in a study of T cells after yellow fever vaccination. In TCRdb, the 5' RACE reads were re-called with MiXCR into one record per CDR3 protein. The sample gives approximately 170,000 distinct CDR3 sequences, approximately 10% of which show up once; less than 40% is in the top ten. The sequencing used CD8+ T cells sorted from PBMCs, collected 15 days after the yellow fever booster vaccination. The receptor set was obtained from a man between 18 and 35 years old who received the YFV17D yellow fever vaccine.

This rearrangement joins TRBV10-2 to TRBJ2-2; possibly TRBD2 for D (6 bases). The V end was cut by 2 bases, the J end by 4 bases, with 17 bases between. Germline CDR1 WSHSY, CDR2 SAAADI. This CDR3 spans 17 amino acids. The CDR3 DNA is TGCGCCAGCAGTGAGGCCCTTGGGGCGGGGCGCACCGGGGAGCTGTTTTTT. Its protein is CASSEALGAGRTGELFF.

This clonotype has only a few counts. The chain couples TRBV4-2 to TRBJ2-5; TRBD2 aligns across 7 bases. Germline CDR1 and CDR2: LGHNA and YNFKEQ. The CDR3 totals 13 residues. With 4 bases clipped from V and 4 bases from J, the junction kept 3 bases outside the gene matches. CDR3 region: CASSPWGGETQYF. Here the CDR3 DNA reads TGTGCCAGCAGCCCATGGGGGGGAGAGACCCAGTACTTC.

J is TRBJ2-7 and V is TRBV6-1, with D tentatively TRBD1 or TRBD2 (6 bases each). CDR3 length: 11 amino acids. Germline-derived CDR1 and CDR2 are MNHNS and SASEGT. V lost 6 bases and J 6 bases, leaving 9 bases between the germline ends. The DNA for the CDR3 is TGTGCCAGCAGGGAGGGGGTCGAGCAGTACTTC. Translated, it gives CASREGVEQYF.

This clonotype has a handful of counts. The chain joins TRBV4-3 to TRBJ2-7, with 8 positions matching TRBD2. This CDR3 is built from 15 residues. V lost 5 bases to trimming and J lost 2 bases; unmatched junction nucleotides: 8. From germline, CDR1 is LGHNA and CDR2 YSLEER. CDR3 amino acids: CASSSGGGGTYEQYF. The CDR3, as DNA: TGCGCCAGCAGCTCGGGGGGCGGGGGGACCTACGAGCAGTACTTC.

This clonotype came up a few times. The chain employs TRBV12-5 and TRBJ2-1, with 8 bases identical to TRBD2. Germline V lookup: CDR1 LGHNT, CDR2 FRNRAP. V lost 5 bases to trimming and J lost 3 bases; unmatched junction nucleotides: 3. The CDR3 is made up of 14 amino acids. CDR3 in DNA: TGTGCTAGTGGTCCGGGGGGGAACTACAATGAGCAGTTCTTC. Translated: CASGPGGNYNEQFF.

The gene calls are TRBV4-1 and TRBJ1-5; D gene unclear. V was clipped by 5 bases and J by 5 bases, with 10 bases between them. Germline V gene lookup returns CDR1 MGHRA and CDR2 YSYEKL. The CDR3 extends over 13 amino acids. The CDR3 sequence: CASSALPHQPQHF. The CDR3 region has the DNA TGCGCCAGCAGCGCCCTACCGCATCAGCCCCAGCATTTT.

There are many counts of this clonotype. The chain has TRBV27 and TRBJ2-1; D is possibly TRBD2 (6 bases). Germline V gives CDR1 MNHEY, CDR2 SMNVEV (reference sequence). CDR3 length equals 14 residues. V was cut by 6 bases and J by 0 bases, with 9 bases left in between. CDR3 DNA sequence: TGTGCCAGCAGCCTGGGGGGCTCCTACAATGAGCAGTTCTTC. As protein: CASSLGGSYNEQFF.

This clonotype turned up a few times. This chain joins TRBV11-2 and TRBJ1-5; no firm D call. This CDR3 contains 15 residues. Germline values: CDR1 SGHAT, CDR2 FQNNGV. Trimming cost V 1 base and J 5 bases, with 12 bases left between them. CDR3: CASSLGGSYHQPQHF. For the CDR3, the DNA is TGTGCCAGCAGCTTAGGAGGCAGTTACCATCAGCCCCAGCATTTT.

The V gene is TRBV30, the J gene TRBJ2-1; D is uncertain. CDR3 length: 11 amino acids. V lost 5 bases and J lost 2, with 4 bases in between. Looked up from germline, CDR1 is GTSNPN and CDR2 is SVGIG (reference sequence). CDR3 DNA sequence: TGTGCCTGGGGGACCTACAATGAGCAGTTCTTC. It encodes CAWGTYNEQFF.

The chain combines TRBV11-2 with TRBJ2-5; D is perhaps TRBD1 or TRBD2 (5 bases each). This CDR3 region has 13 residues. Trimming removed 5 bases from V and 4 bases from J, with 11 bases in between. Germline loops: CDR1 SGHAT, CDR2 FQNNGV. CDR3 bases: TGTGCCAGCAGCAAGTCTGGGGGAGAGACCCAGTACTTC. Translation gives CASSKSGGETQYF.

The gene calls are TRBV7-6 and TRBJ2-3, with D perhaps TRBD2 (5 bases). The ends were cut back, 5 bases at V and 4 bases at J, with 7 bases in the middle. Germline loops: CDR1 SGHVS, CDR2 FNYEAQ. This CDR3 spans 12 amino acids. The DNA of the CDR3 is TGTGCCAGCAGCAATAGCGCAGATACGCAGTATTTT. Residues: CASSNSADTQYF.

This sequence joins TRBV18 and TRBJ1-5; D not certain. The V gene's germline CDR1 is KGHSH and CDR2 LQKENI. CDR3 size: 15 residues. With 3 bases removed from V and 5 bases from J, the gap between germline ends came to 14 bases. As DNA, the CDR3 is TGTGCCAGCTCACCTCGAGAGCGGGGAGATCAGCCCCAGCATTTT. Amino acid sequence: CASSPRERGDQPQHF. Supplemented by reference TRBV18 and TRBJ1-5, the full variable domain reads NAGVMQNPRHLVRRRGQEARLRCSPMKGHSHVYWYRQLPEEGLKFMVYLQKENIIDESGMPKERFSAEFPKEGPSILRIQQVVRGDSAAYFCASSPRERGDQPQHFGDGTRLSIL.

The chain links TRBV24-1 to TRBJ2-2, with TRBD1 identical over 7 bases. CDR1 and CDR2 from the germline V gene are KGHDR and SFDVKD. J was trimmed by 6 bases and V by 4 bases; bases with no gene match: 10. The CDR3 runs 16 residues. This CDR3 is CATSDSNRGMAGELFF. CDR3 nucleotides: TGTGCCACCAGTGACAGTAACAGGGGTATGGCCGGGGAGCTGTTTTTT.

The V call is TRBV12-3 or TRBV12-4, the J call TRBJ1-1; 7 positions match TRBD1. V shed 4 bases, J shed 3 bases, and the junction held 8 bases outside the gene matches. This CDR3 is 15 amino acids long. This CDR3 is CASSSRGRGDTEAFF. The CDR3 DNA is TGTGCCAGCAGTTCAAGGGGGCGCGGGGACACTGAAGCTTTCTTT.

V gene TRBV6-2 or TRBV6-3 combines with J gene TRBJ2-7; TRBD1 is a possible D gene (7 bases). The V and J ends lost 3 bases and 7 bases respectively, with 19 bases between them. There are 15 residues in the CDR3. Germline CDR1 reads MNHEY; CDR2 reads SVGEGT. The CDR3 here is CASSYAGLPGGEQYF. The CDR3 DNA sequence: TGTGCCAGCAGTTATGCGGGACTCCCAGGGGGTGAGCAGTACTTC.

This clonotype has a handful of counts. The J gene is TRBJ1-2, the V gene TRBV9; TRBD1 agrees at 8 bases. The CDR3 runs 15 residues. Germline trimming cut 0 bases from V and 6 bases from J; bases unmatched to any gene: 7. CDR1 and CDR2 from the germline V gene are SGDLS and YYNGEE. The CDR3 sequence: CASSVVPGGRDGYTF. In nucleotides, the CDR3 is TGTGCCAGCAGCGTAGTCCCAGGGGGCCGCGATGGCTACACCTTC.

Only a few counts were recorded for this clonotype. V usage is TRBV4-1 and J usage is TRBJ1-2; 8 nucleotides align to TRBD1. V lost 4 bases, J lost 7 bases, and 14 bases stayed unmatched. The CDR3 loop spans 16 amino acids. Germline CDR1 MGHRA, CDR2 YSYEKL. This CDR3 reads CASSPRTDRAAGGYTF. CDR3 sequence (DNA): TGCGCCAGCAGCCCCCGGACGGACAGGGCGGCTGGTGGCTACACCTTC.

There are many counts of this clonotype. V usage is TRBV5-1 and J usage is TRBJ2-5; D call uncertain. Germline lookup yields CDR1 SGHRS and CDR2 YFSETQ. V dropped 0 bases and J dropped 2 bases, with 5 bases sitting between them. The length of the CDR3 is 13 residues. CDR3 DNA: TGCGCCAGCAGCTTGGGGCTGCAAGAGACCCAGTACTTC. Protein sequence: CASSLGLQETQYF.

This clonotype was detected only a few times. J is TRBJ1-6 and V is TRBV25-1; tentative D call: TRBD1 (5 bases). V dropped 5 bases and J dropped 9 bases, with 14 bases sitting between them. Germline V gene data show CDR1 as MGHDK and CDR2 as SYGVNS. This CDR3 region has 14 residues. CDR3 protein: CASSHQGGSSPLHF. CDR3 in DNA: TGTGCCAGCAGTCATCAGGGTGGAAGTTCACCCCTCCACTTT.

The sample holds many counts of this clonotype. J is TRBJ2-1 and V is TRBV6-5; D is unresolved. V was trimmed by 8 bases and J by 0 bases, leaving 11 bases between them. CDR1 and CDR2 (germline): MNHEY, SVGAGI. The CDR3 is 14 amino acids. CDR3 residues: CASSHEASYNEQFF. The CDR3 bases are TGTGCCAGCTCTCACGAGGCCTCCTACAATGAGCAGTTCTTC.